This T cell receptor beta chain was recovered during a study of shared clonotypes between healthy human individuals. Study details: The people who gave samples were two women and a few men aged 18 to 49.

The CDR3 is 14 residues long. Per germline, CDR1 MDHEN and CDR2 SYDVKM. Trimming took 6 bases from V and 4 from J, leaving 16 bases between them. The donor cohort consisted entirely of Caucasian adults residing in Nashville, Tennessee. The study separated CD4+ cells into CD45RA+ naive and CD45RA-negative memory subsets. As handled by the study authors: ImmunoSEQ sequences covered only the junction and lacked quality scores; filtering therefore differed. Sequenced by immunoSEQ multiplex PCR; TCRdb stores in-frame clones only, minus some. V, J and clone size are taken as reported in that table, and D and trimming were inferred from the DNA itself. The sample records 2 million to 3 million clones, 90% to 95% being singletons.

Sequenced: naive CD4+ T cells from PBMCs. Subset indicated: CD45RA+ positively selected. The clonotype originates from a man in his late teens or twenties in good health. Some clones in this sample may be carry-over from other donors' samples. This rearrangement joins TRBV28 to TRBJ2-7; no firm D call. DNA of the CDR3: TGTGCCAGCAGCCTCGTAGGCCCGGAGTACGAGCAGTACTTC. It translates to CASSLVGPEYEQYF.